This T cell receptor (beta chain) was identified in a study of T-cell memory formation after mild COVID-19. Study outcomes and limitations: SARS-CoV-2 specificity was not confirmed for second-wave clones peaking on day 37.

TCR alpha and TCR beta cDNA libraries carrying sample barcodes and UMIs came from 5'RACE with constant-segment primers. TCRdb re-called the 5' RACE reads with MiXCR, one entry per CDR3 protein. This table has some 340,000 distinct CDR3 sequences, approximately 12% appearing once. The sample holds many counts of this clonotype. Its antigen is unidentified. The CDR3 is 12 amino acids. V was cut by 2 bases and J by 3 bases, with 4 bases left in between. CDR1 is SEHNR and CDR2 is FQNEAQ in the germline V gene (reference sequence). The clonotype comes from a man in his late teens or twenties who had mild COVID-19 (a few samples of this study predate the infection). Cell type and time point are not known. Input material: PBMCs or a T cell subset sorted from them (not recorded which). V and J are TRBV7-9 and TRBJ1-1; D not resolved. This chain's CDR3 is CASSLLDTEAFF. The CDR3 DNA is TGTGCCAGCAGCTTATTAGACACTGAAGCTTTCTTT. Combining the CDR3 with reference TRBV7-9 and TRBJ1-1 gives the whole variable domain DTGVSQNPRHKITKRGQNVTFRCDPISEHNRLYWYRQTLGQGPEFLTYFQNEAQLEKSRLLSDRFSAERPKGSFSTLEIQRTEQGDSAMYLCASSLLDTEAFFGQGTRLTVV.